The 7 T cell receptor beta chains below all came from one sample that was sequenced in a study of blood T cells in healthy people across ages. With a J-beta primer mix and a sample-barcoded 5' primer, a second PCR ran about 6 to 11 cycles. TCRdb ran MiXCR on the 5' RACE reads and lists one entry per CDR3 protein. The sample includes 780,000 or so distinct CDR3 sequences, more than 50% seen only once; the top ten take about 26%. The sequenced sample consisted of blood. Receptors originate from a middle-aged man in good health.

This clonotype was seen only a few times. This sequence joins TRBV29-1 and TRBJ2-3, with 10 bases identical to TRBD2. CDR1 SQVTM and CDR2 ANQGSEA come from the germline V gene. The V gene end was trimmed by 6 bases and the J gene end by 6 bases; junction bases not matched to a gene: 9. The CDR3 is 14 amino acids. The CDR3 reads CSVQAGGPSDTQYF. Written as DNA, the CDR3 is TGCAGCGTACAAGCGGGAGGGCCTTCCGATACGCAGTATTTT.

The rearrangement joins TRBV28 to TRBJ2-2, with a possible D match to TRBD1 (5 bases). Trimming stripped 8 bases from V and 6 bases from J, with 13 bases between. The CDR3 is 13 amino acids. Germline CDR1 reads MDHEN; CDR2 reads SYDVKM. Here the CDR3 reads CASFNQGAGELFF. The CDR3 DNA sequence: TGTGCCAGCTTCAACCAGGGTGCCGGGGAGCTGTTTTTT.

This clonotype showed up just a few times. The V and J genes are TRBV5-1 and TRBJ2-5; D ambiguous. The germline V gene encodes CDR1 SGHRS and CDR2 YFSETQ. V lost 0 bases and J 5 bases, leaving 5 bases between the germline ends. The CDR3 contains 12 residues. The CDR3 region is CASSLDAETQYF. In DNA form, the CDR3 reads TGCGCCAGCAGCTTGGATGCGGAGACCCAGTACTTC.

The rearrangement links TRBV5-1 to TRBJ2-5; 7 bases are shared with TRBD2. The junction had 15 bases not matched to a gene; V was cut back by 4 bases and J by 6 bases. CDR3 length: 16 residues. CDR1 is SGHRS, CDR2 YFSETQ, per germline. CDR3 DNA: TGCGCCAGCAGCCCTTCTTGGCGGGAGCAGGTGAAGACCCAGTACTTC. Translating it yields CASSPSWREQVKTQYF. The variable domain in full, with the rest retrieved from reference TRBV5-1 and TRBJ2-5, is KAGVTQTPRYLIKTRGQQVTLSCSPISGHRSVSWYQQTPGQGLQFLFEYFSETQRNKGNFPGRFSGRQFSNSRSEMNVSTLELGDSALYLCASSPSWREQVKTQYFGPGTRLLVL.

The chain is built from TRBV11-2 and TRBJ2-1, with D uncertain. Germline CDR1 reads SGHAT; CDR2 reads FQNNGV. Trimming cost V 0 bases and J 7 bases, with 7 bases left between them. CDR3 size: 13 residues. DNA of the CDR3: TGTGCCAGCAGCTTAGAGGTACCGAATGAGCAGTTCTTC. It translates to CASSLEVPNEQFF.

This clonotype has just a few counts. J is TRBJ2-3 and V is TRBV5-1; 9 bases fit TRBD2. The germline V gene has CDR1 SGHRS and CDR2 YFSETQ. V shed 1 base, J shed 1 base, and the junction held 1 base outside the gene matches. The CDR3 is made up of 15 amino acids. CDR3 loop: CASSLRTSGTDTQYF. In DNA form, the CDR3 reads TGCGCCAGCAGCTTGCGGACTAGCGGCACAGATACGCAGTATTTT.

This clonotype was detected a few times. J is TRBJ2-5 and V is TRBV9, with 8 nucleotides matching TRBD2. The ends lost 3 bases at V and 0 bases at J; junction bases unmatched: 4. CDR3 length: 15 residues. Germline-derived CDR1 and CDR2 are SGDLS and YYNGEE. The CDR3 DNA is TGTGCCAGCAGCGGCGTAGCGGGGAACCAAGAGACCCAGTACTTC. It yields the protein CASSGVAGNQETQYF.